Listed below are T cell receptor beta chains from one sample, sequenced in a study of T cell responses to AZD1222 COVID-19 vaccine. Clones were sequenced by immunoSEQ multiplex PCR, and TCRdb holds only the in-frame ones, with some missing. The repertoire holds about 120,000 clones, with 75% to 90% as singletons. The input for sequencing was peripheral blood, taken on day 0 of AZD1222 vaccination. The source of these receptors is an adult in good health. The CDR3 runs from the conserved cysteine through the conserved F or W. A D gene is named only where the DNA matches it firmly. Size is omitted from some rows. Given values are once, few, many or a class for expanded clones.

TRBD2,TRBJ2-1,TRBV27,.,TGTGCCAGCAGTGGGCTAGCGGGGGGCGAGTTCTTC,CASSGLAGGEFF
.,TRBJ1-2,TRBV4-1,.,TGCGCCAGCAGGGGGGCGGGGGGAGACTATGGCTACACCTTC,CASRGAGGDYGYTF
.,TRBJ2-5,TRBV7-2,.,TGTGCCAGCCCCCCTGGGCCCAGGGTTGAGACCCAGTACTTC,CASPPGPRVETQYF
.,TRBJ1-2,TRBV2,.,TGTGCCAGCAGCGGAGGTCGTAGGGTATATGGCTACACCTTC,CASSGGRRVYGYTF
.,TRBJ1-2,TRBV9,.,TGTGCCAGCAGCGTAGAGGGTCACTATGGCTACACCTTC,CASSVEGHYGYTF
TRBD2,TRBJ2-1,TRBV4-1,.,TGCGCCAGCAGCCAAGATTCCGGACTAGCGGGGGGGCAGTACAATGAGCAGTTCTTC,CASSQDSGLAGGQYNEQFF
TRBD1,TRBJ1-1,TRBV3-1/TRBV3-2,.,TGTGCCAGCAGTTCCGACCGGGACAGGGGCTTAACTGAAGCTTTCTTT,CASSSDRDRGLTEAFF
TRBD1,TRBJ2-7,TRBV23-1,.,TGCGCCAGCAGGCCGGGACAGGGAGCCCACGAGCAGTACTTC,CASRPGQGAHEQYF
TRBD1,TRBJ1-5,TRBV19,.,TGTGCCAGTAGTGGACAGGCTAAGGGGAATCAGCCCCAGCATTTT,CASSGQAKGNQPQHF
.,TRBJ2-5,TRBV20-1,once,TGCAGTGCCCAATCCCAAGAGACCCAGTACTTC,CSAQSQETQYF
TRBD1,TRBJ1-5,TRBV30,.,TGTGCCTGGAAACAGGGGGATTTTAGCAATCAGCCCCAGCATTTT,CAWKQGDFSNQPQHF
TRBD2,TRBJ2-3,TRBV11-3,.,TGTGCCAGCAGCTTAGGGCCGGGGACTAGCGTCACAGATACGCAGTATTTT,CASSLGPGTSVTDTQYF
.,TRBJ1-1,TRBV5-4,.,TGTGCCAGCAGCTTCCTGGGGATGAACACTGAAGCTTTCTTT,CASSFLGMNTEAFF
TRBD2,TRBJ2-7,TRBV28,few,TGTGCCAGCAGTTTAATGGTAGCGGGAGGCGAGCAGTACTTC,CASSLMVAGGEQYF
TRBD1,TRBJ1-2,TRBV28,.,TGTGCCAGCAGTCTTTTAACGGGACAGGTCTATGGCTACACCTTC,CASSLLTGQVYGYTF
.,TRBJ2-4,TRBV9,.,TGTGCCAGCAGTAAAGGGACGGTGGGCATTCAGTACTTC,CASSKGTVGIQYF
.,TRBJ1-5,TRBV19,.,TGTGCCAGTAGTATACTAACGGAGAATCAGCCCCAGCATTTT,CASSILTENQPQHF
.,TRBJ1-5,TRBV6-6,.,TGTGCCAGCAGTTCGCCGGGACAAAGCAATCAGCCCCAGCATTTT,CASSSPGQSNQPQHF
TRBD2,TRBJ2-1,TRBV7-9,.,TGTGCCAGCAGCTACAGCGGGGGGGCAGAACATGAGCAGTTCTTC,CASSYSGGAEHEQFF
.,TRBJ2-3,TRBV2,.,TGTGCCAGCAATACGGGAGAGCGCACAGATACGCAGTATTTT,CASNTGERTDTQYF
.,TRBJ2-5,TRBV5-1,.,TGCGCCAGCAGCTTGGGACGGGGTAAGGAGACCCAGTACTTC,CASSLGRGKETQYF
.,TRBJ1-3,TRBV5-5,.,TGTGCCAGCAGCTTGGTGGGACGGGGAAACACCATATATTTT,CASSLVGRGNTIYF
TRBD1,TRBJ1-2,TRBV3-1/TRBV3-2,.,TGTGCCAGCAGCCAAGGGGGACAGGGGGCGTATGGCTACACCTTC,CASSQGGQGAYGYTF
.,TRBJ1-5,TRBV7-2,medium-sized,TGTGCCAGCAGCTTAGTTCTGGGGCAGCCCCAGCATTTT,CASSLVLGQPQHF
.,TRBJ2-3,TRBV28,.,TGTGCCAGCACCTCAAATCTCTTTCTGGGGGCCTGGGCAGATACGCAGTATTTT,CASTSNLFLGAWADTQYF
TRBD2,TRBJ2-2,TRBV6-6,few,TGTGCCAGCAGTTATTATTCCCGGGGGGGCAGGGAGCTGTTTTTT,CASSYYSRGGRELFF
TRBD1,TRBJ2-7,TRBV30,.,TGTGCTTGCTCGGGGACAGGAGTATCCTACGAGCAGTACTTC,CACSGTGVSYEQYF
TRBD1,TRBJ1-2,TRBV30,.,TGTGCCTGGAGTCCGCCGGGCGGGACAGGCCACCCATATGGTGGCTACACCTTC,CAWSPPGGTGHPYGGYTF
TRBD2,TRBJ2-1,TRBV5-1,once,TGCGCCAGCAGTGACAGCGGGAGGCCCGGTGAGCAGTTCTTC,CASSDSGRPGEQFF
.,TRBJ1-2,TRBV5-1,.,TGCGCCAGCAGCTTGGACGGGGGCATCTATGGCTACACCTTC,CASSLDGGIYGYTF
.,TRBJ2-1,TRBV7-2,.,.,CASSLVGGGAFEILF
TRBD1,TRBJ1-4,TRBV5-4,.,TGTGCCAGCAGCCCCGGACAGGGGAGGGCTAATGAAAAACTGTTTTTT,CASSPGQGRANEKLFF
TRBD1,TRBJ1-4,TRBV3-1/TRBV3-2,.,TGTGCCAGCAGCCAGCGAAGGGGGCGCGAAAAACTGTTTTTT,CASSQRRGREKLFF
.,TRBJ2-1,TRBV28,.,TGTGCCAGCAGTCCACTCCGGAGCTCCTACAATGAGCAGTTCTTC,CASSPLRSSYNEQFF
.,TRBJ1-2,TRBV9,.,TGTGCCAGCAGCGTAGAAGGGACACCGACTTCTCCCTATGGCTACACCTTC,CASSVEGTPTSPYGYTF
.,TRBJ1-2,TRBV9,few,TGTGCCAGCAGCGGGACCGGGACAACCCGGGGTGGCTACACCTTC,CASSGTGTTRGGYTF
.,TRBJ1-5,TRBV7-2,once,TGTGCCAGCAGCTTAGGGGGGGCTGGTCAGCCCCAGCATTTT,CASSLGGAGQPQHF
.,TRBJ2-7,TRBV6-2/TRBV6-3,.,TGTGCCAGCAGTTACGGGCAGGCCTACTACGAGCAGTACTTC,CASSYGQAYYEQYF
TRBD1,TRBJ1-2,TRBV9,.,TGTGCCAGCAGGACAGGGGGAAATGGCTACACCTTC,CASRTGGNGYTF
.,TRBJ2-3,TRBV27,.,TGTGCCAGCAGTTTAGGAGATTCCACAGATACGCAGTATTTT,CASSLGDSTDTQYF
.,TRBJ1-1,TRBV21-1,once,TGTGCCAGCCGGACAGGAGACCAGGGCACTGAAGCTTTCTTT,CASRTGDQGTEAFF
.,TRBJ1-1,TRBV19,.,TGTGCCAGTAGCTCTCAAAGGAACACTGAAGCTTTCTTT,CASSSQRNTEAFF
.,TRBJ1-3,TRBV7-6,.,TGTGCCAGCAGCTTAGTTACGGCTCACTCTGGAAACACCATATATTTT,CASSLVTAHSGNTIYF
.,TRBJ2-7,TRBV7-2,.,TGTGCCAGCAGCTTGGGCGCTTTTGGCGGCTCCTACGAGCAGTACTTC,CASSLGAFGGSYEQYF
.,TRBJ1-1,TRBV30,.,TGTGCCTGGAGCCCAAGCTGGGGGAACACTGAAGCTTTCTTT,CAWSPSWGNTEAFF